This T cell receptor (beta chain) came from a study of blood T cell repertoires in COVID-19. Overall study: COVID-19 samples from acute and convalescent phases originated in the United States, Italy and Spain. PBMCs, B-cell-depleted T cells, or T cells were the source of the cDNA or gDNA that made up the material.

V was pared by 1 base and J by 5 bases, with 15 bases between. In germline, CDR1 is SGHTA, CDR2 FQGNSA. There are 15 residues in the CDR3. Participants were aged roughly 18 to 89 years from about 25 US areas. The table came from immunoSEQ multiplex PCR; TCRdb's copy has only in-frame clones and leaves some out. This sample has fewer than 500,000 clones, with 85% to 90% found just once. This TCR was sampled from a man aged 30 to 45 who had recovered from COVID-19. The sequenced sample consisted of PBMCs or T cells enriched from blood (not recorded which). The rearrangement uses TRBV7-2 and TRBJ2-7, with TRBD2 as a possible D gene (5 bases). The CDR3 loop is CASSLDYGEPNEQYF. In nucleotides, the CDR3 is TGTGCCAGCAGCTTAGACTATGGGGAGCCCAACGAGCAGTACTTC.